A selection of T cell receptor beta chains follows, all from one sample in a study of shared clonotypes between healthy human individuals. Profiled with immunoSEQ multiplex PCR; TCRdb holds only in-frame clones, not every one. This sample has about 1.1 million clones; 70% to 80% occur once, and the top ten carry about 0.94%. Material: memory CD4+ T cells from PBMCs. These receptors were obtained from a man between 18 and 35 years old in good health. Some clones in this sample may be carry-over from other donors' samples. Both conserved end residues are part of each CDR3. A D gene is named only where the DNA matches it firmly.

j_gene: TRBJ2-7
v_gene: TRBV14
d_gene: .
CDR3aa: CASSHTRVSSYEQYF
CDR3nt: TGTGCCAGCAGCCATACGAGGGTCTCCTCCTACGAGCAGTACTTC

j_gene: TRBJ1-3
v_gene: TRBV28
d_gene: .
CDR3aa: CASSSQGLEGNTIYF
CDR3nt: TGTGCCAGCAGTTCTCAGGGTCTAGAAGGAAACACCATATATTTT

j_gene: TRBJ1-1
v_gene: TRBV7-2
d_gene: .
CDR3aa: CASSFPGRWTEAFF
CDR3nt: TGTGCCAGCAGCTTCCCGGGTCGGTGGACTGAAGCTTTCTTT

j_gene: TRBJ1-5
v_gene: TRBV18
d_gene: .
CDR3aa: CASSPPSGGNQPQHF
CDR3nt: TGTGCCAGCTCACCCCCGTCGGGGGGCAATCAGCCCCAGCATTTT

j_gene: TRBJ2-7
v_gene: TRBV11-2
d_gene: TRBD1
CDR3aa: CASSQPRDRVYEQYF
CDR3nt: TGTGCCAGCAGCCAGCCTCGGGACAGGGTATACGAGCAGTACTTC

j_gene: TRBJ1-1
v_gene: TRBV5-1
d_gene: .
CDR3aa: CASSLGEHTEAFF
CDR3nt: TGCGCCAGCAGCTTGGGGGAGCACACTGAAGCTTTCTTT

j_gene: TRBJ2-1
v_gene: TRBV7-6
d_gene: .
CDR3aa: CASSLARDSYYNEQFF
CDR3nt: TGTGCCAGCAGCTTAGCGCGGGACAGCTACTACAATGAGCAGTTCTTC

j_gene: TRBJ1-2
v_gene: TRBV29-1
d_gene: .
CDR3aa: CSVKQGSAGYTF
CDR3nt: TGCAGCGTGAAACAGGGTTCGGCTGGCTACACCTTC

j_gene: TRBJ2-5
v_gene: TRBV7-9
d_gene: TRBD1
CDR3aa: CASSMGQGYQETQYF
CDR3nt: TGTGCCAGCAGCATGGGACAGGGCTACCAAGAGACCCAGTACTTC

j_gene: TRBJ1-3
v_gene: TRBV19
d_gene: .
CDR3aa: CASLYRSSGNTIYF
CDR3nt: TGTGCCAGTCTCTACAGAAGCTCTGGAAACACCATATATTTT

j_gene: TRBJ2-2
v_gene: TRBV5-4
d_gene: TRBD1
CDR3aa: CASSLGTGARELFF
CDR3nt: TGTGCCAGCAGCTTAGGGACAGGAGCCCGTGAGCTGTTTTTT

j_gene: TRBJ2-7
v_gene: TRBV7-2
d_gene: TRBD2
CDR3aa: CASSTGLTTSYEQYF
CDR3nt: TGTGCCAGCAGCACGGGACTAACCACCTCCTACGAGCAGTACTTC

j_gene: TRBJ2-1
v_gene: TRBV9
d_gene: TRBD2
CDR3aa: CASSASGISYNEQFF
CDR3nt: TGTGCCAGCAGCGCAAGCGGGATCTCCTACAATGAGCAGTTCTTC